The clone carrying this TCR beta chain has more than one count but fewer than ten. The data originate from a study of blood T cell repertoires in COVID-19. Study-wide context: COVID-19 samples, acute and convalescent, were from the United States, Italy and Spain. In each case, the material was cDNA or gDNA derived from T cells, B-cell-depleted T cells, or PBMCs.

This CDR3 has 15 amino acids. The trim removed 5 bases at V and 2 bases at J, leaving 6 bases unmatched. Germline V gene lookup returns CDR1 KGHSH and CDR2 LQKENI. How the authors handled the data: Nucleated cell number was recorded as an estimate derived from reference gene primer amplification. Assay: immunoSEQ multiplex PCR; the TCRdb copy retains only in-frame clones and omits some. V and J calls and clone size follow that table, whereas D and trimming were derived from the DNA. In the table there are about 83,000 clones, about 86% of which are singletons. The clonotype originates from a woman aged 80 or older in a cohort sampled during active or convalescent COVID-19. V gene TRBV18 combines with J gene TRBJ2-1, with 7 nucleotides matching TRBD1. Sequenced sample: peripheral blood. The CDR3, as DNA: TGTGCCAGCTCAGCGGACAGGATTGCCTACAATGAGCAGTTCTTC. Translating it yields CASSADRIAYNEQFF.